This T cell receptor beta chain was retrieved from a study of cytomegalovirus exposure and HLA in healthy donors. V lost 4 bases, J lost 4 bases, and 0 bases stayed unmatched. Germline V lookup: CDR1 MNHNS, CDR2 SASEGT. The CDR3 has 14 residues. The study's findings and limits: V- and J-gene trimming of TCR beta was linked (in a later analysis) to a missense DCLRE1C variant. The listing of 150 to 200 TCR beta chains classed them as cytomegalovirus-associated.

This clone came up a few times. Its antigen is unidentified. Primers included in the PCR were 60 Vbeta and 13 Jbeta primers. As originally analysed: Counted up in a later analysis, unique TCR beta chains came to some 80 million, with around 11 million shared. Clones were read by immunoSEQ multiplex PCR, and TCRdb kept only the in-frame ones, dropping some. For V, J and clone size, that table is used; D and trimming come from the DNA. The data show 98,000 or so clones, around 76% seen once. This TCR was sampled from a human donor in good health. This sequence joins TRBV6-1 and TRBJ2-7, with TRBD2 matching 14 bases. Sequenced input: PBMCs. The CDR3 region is CASSGTSGGYEQYF. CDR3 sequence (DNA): TGTGCCAGCAGTGGGACTAGCGGGGGGTACGAGCAGTACTTC.